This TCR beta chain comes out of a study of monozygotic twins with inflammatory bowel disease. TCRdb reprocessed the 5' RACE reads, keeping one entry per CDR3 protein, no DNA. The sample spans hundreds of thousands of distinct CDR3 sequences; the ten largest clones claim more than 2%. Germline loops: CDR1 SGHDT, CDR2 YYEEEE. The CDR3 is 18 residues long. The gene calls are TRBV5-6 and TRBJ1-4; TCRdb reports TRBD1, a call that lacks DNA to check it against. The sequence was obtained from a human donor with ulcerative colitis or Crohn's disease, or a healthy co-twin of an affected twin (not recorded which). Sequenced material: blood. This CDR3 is CASSSLTQGQGSDEKLFF.